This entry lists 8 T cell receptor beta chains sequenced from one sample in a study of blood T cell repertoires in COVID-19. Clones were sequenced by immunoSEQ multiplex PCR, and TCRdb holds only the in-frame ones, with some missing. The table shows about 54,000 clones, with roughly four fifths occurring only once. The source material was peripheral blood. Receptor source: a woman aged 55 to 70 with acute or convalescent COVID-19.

In DNA form, the CDR3 reads TGTGCCAGCAGCTTGGTACCTAGCGGGGGGGCCGGGGAGACCCAGTACTTC. It encodes CASSLVPSGGAGETQYF. The chain employs TRBV5-4 and TRBJ2-5, with TRBD2 matching over 12 bases. V gave up 0 bases and J gave up 5 bases; unmatched junction bases: 8. The CDR3 contains 17 residues. Germline CDR1 is SGHNT and CDR2 is YYREEE (reference sequence).

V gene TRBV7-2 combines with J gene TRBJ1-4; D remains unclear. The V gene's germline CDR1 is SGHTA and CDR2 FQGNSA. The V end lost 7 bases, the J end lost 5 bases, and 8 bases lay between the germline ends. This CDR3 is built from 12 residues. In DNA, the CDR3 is TGTGCCAGCACCCAGCGGAATGAAAAACTGTTTTTT. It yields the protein CASTQRNEKLFF.

CDR3 coding DNA: TGTGCCAGCAGTGAATACAGGGGGCATGGCTACACCTTC. Translated: CASSEYRGHGYTF. The genes are TRBV2 and TRBJ1-2, with 9 bases matching TRBD1. CDR1 and CDR2 (germline): SNHLY, FYNNEI. V dropped 2 bases and J dropped 6; count of bases not matched to a gene: 1. This CDR3 has 13 residues.

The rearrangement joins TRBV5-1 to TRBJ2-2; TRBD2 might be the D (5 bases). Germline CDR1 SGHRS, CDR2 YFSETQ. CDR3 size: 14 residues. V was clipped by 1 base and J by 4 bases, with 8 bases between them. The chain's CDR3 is CASSLRGSTGELFF. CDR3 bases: TGCGCCAGCAGCTTGCGGGGTAGCACCGGGGAGCTGTTTTTT.

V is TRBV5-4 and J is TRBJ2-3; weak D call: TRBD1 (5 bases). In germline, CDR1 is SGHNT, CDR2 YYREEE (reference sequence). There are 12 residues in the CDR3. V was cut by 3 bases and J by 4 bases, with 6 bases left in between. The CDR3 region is CASSSRADTQYF. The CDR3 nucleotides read TGTGCCAGCAGCTCCAGGGCAGATACGCAGTATTTT.

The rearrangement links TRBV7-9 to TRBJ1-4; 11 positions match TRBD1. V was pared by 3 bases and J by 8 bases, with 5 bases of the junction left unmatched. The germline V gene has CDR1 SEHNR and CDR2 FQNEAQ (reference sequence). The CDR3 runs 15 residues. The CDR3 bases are TGTGCCAGCAGCTTCGGACAGGGGGCGCGAGAAAAACTGTTTTTT. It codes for CASSFGQGAREKLFF.

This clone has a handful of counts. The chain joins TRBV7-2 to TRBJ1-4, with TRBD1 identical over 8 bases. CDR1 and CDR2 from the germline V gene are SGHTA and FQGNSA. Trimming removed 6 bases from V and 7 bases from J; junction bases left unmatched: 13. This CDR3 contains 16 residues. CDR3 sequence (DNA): TGTGCCAGCAGGCTAGCTTCGACAGGGGTTGGTGAAAAACTGTTTTTT. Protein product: CASRLASTGVGEKLFF.

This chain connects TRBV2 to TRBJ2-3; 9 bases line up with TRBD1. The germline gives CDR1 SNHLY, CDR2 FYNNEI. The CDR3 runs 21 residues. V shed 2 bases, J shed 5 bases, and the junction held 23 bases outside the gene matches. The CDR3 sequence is CASSELAGPFPDRGKIDTQYF. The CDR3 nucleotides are TGTGCCAGCAGTGAATTGGCTGGTCCTTTTCCAGACAGGGGGAAAATAGATACGCAGTATTTT.